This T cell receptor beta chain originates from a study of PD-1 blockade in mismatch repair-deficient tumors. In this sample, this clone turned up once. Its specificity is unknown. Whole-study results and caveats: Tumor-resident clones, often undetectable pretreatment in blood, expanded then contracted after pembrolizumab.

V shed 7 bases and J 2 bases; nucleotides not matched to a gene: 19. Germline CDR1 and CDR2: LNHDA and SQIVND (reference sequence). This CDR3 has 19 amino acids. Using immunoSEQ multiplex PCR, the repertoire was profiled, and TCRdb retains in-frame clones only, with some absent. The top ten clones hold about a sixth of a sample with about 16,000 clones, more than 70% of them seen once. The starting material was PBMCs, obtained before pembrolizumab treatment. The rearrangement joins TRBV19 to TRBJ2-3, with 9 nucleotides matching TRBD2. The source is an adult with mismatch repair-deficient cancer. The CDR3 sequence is CASTAGGGLHFPNTDTQYF. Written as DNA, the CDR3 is TGTGCCAGTACAGCGGGGGGAGGGCTCCACTTTCCTAACACAGATACGCAGTATTTT.